Listed here are 24 T cell receptor beta chains from one sample, sequenced in a study of OX40 agonist ivuxolimab in advanced cancers. Only in-frame clones appear in the TCRdb table, and some are missing; sequencing was by immunoSEQ multiplex PCR. This table holds under 80,000 clones, 75% to 90% found once. The source was CD4+ or CD8+ T cells sorted from blood, collected in a trial of the OX40 agonist ivuxolimab. Receptor source: an adult with an advanced solid tumor such as melanoma, head and neck, liver or kidney cancer.

V usage is TRBV28 and J usage is TRBJ1-3; D gene uncertain. The length of the CDR3 is 14 residues. Trimming cost V 8 bases and J 0 bases, with 11 bases left between them. The germline CDR1 and CDR2 sequences are MDHEN and SYDVKM. CDR3 nucleotide sequence: TGTGCCAGCCTGGACCTTAGCTCTGGAAACACCATATATTTT. It codes for CASLDLSSGNTIYF.

The rearrangement links TRBV5-6 to TRBJ2-7, with 8 bases matching TRBD2. V shed 4 bases, J shed 6 bases, and the junction held 6 bases outside the gene matches. Germline CDR1 and CDR2: SGHDT and YYEEEE. This CDR3 spans 13 amino acids. CDR3 sequence reads: CASSRGGPGEQYF. In DNA, the CDR3 is TGTGCCAGCAGCCGGGGGGGGCCTGGCGAGCAGTACTTC.

The V gene is TRBV19, the J gene TRBJ2-7; the match to TRBD1 covers 10 bases. J gave up 3 bases and V 3 bases, and 8 bases lay outside the gene matches. This CDR3 is 16 amino acids long. CDR1 is LNHDA, CDR2 SQIVND, per germline (reference sequence). This CDR3 reads CASSISLWTGGYEQYF. The DNA of the CDR3 is TGTGCCAGTAGTATCTCCCTGTGGACAGGGGGCTACGAGCAGTACTTC.

The chain employs TRBV10-2 and TRBJ2-6, with 8 bases matching TRBD2. The CDR3 sequence is 19 residues long. After removal of 6 bases from V and 4 bases from J, the junction contained 17 bases not matched to a gene. CDR1 and CDR2 (germline): WSHSY, SAAADI. The CDR3 DNA follows: TGCGCCAGCAGACCCGGTTATAGCGGGAATTCGGGAGGGGCCAACGTCCTGACTTTC. It yields the protein CASRPGYSGNSGGANVLTF.

The chain employs TRBV6-1 and TRBJ2-1; TRBD1 might be the D (6 bases). Per germline, CDR1 MNHNS and CDR2 SASEGT. Trimming removed 2 bases from V and 15 bases from J, with 11 bases in between. CDR3 length equals 11 residues. Written as DNA, the CDR3 is TGTGCCAGCAGTGAAAGGGGGTTCCTGTTCTTC. The encoded protein is CASSERGFLFF.

The chain is built from TRBV28 and TRBJ2-3, with D possibly being TRBD1 or TRBD2 (5 bases each). Trimming shortened V by 8 bases and J by 4 bases, and 19 bases separated the two germline ends. This CDR3 has 15 amino acids. Germline V gene data show CDR1 as MDHEN and CDR2 as SYDVKM. DNA for the CDR3: TGTGCCAGCCAAACTCCCCCAGGGACCGCAGATACGCAGTATTTT. It encodes CASQTPPGTADTQYF.

The V gene is TRBV7-8, the J gene TRBJ2-6; D might be TRBD1 (5 bases). Trimming took off 5 bases at V and 1 base at J, with 15 bases between the two ends. Germline V gene data show CDR1 as SGHVS and CDR2 as FQNEAQ. This CDR3 contains 17 residues. This chain's CDR3 is CASSARSRGSGANVLTF. CDR3 nucleotides: TGTGCCAGCAGCGCACGCTCTAGGGGATCTGGGGCCAACGTCCTGACTTTC. Full variable domain (missing parts from reference TRBV7-8 and TRBJ2-6): GAGVSQSPRYKVAKRGQDVALRCDPISGHVSLFWYQQALGQGPEFLTYFQNEAQLDKSGLPSDRFFAERPEGSVSTLKIQRTQQEDSAVYLCASSARSRGSGANVLTFGAGSRLTVL.

This chain joins TRBV11-1 and TRBJ1-2; 7 bases agree with TRBD1. Losses at the gene ends were 5 bases for V and 4 bases for J; bases not matched to a gene: 4. Looked up from germline, CDR1 is SGHAT and CDR2 is FQDESV (reference sequence). The CDR3 is 13 amino acids. Written as DNA, the CDR3 is TGTGCCAGCAGCCCGGACAGGTCCTATGGCTACACCTTC. Its protein is CASSPDRSYGYTF.

The chain carries TRBV14 and TRBJ2-2; D is unresolved. Germline V lookup: CDR1 SGHDN, CDR2 FVKESK. CDR3 length: 15 residues. The V end was cut by 0 bases, the J end by 9 bases, with 14 bases between. The CDR3 sequence is CASSQDRQFNRELFF. In nucleotides, the CDR3 is TGTGCCAGCAGCCAAGATCGGCAATTTAACCGGGAGCTGTTTTTT.

The rearrangement links TRBV9 to TRBJ1-6; D unresolved. Germline values: CDR1 SGDLS, CDR2 YYNGEE. The CDR3 has 16 residues. V shed 4 bases and J shed 7 bases, with 18 bases lying between them. The CDR3 sequence: CASSFQTAGINSPLHF. The CDR3 DNA reads as TGTGCCAGCAGCTTTCAGACCGCCGGGATAAATTCACCCCTCCACTTT. The full variable domain, its missing parts supplied by reference TRBV9 and TRBJ1-6, is DSGVTQTPKHLITATGQRVTLRCSPRSGDLSVYWYQQSLDQGLQFLIQYYNGEERAKGNILERFSAQQFPDLHSELNLSSLELGDSALYFCASSFQTAGINSPLHFGNGTRLTVT.

The rearrangement joins TRBV28 to TRBJ2-1; 7 positions match TRBD1. Germline-derived CDR1 and CDR2 are MDHEN and SYDVKM. Trimming removed 8 bases from V and 6 bases from J; junction bases left unmatched: 7. This CDR3 spans 13 amino acids. The CDR3 nucleotides are TGTGCCAGCCATGACAGGGCCGGCAATGAGCAGTTCTTC. This encodes CASHDRAGNEQFF.

The J gene is TRBJ2-7, the V gene TRBV1; no check of the table's D call, TRBD2, against the DNA was made. TRBV1 corresponds to a pseudogene. There are 15 residues in the CDR3. The CDR3 reads CTSSQLNSGEYEQYF. CDR3 DNA: TGCACCAGCAGCCAGTTAAATAGCGGGGAGTACGAGCAGTACTTC.

This clone occurred once. The chain uses TRBV27 and TRBJ2-7; 8 bases line up with TRBD2. CDR3 size: 14 residues. Unmatched junction bases numbered 12, after V lost 5 bases and J lost 9 bases. Germline CDR1 and CDR2: MNHEY and SMNVEV (reference sequence). CDR3 nucleotides: TGTGCCAGCAGTAGTAGCGGGATACCTACGATGCAGTACTTC. Amino acid sequence: CASSSSGIPTMQYF.

The CDR3 sequence is CASWGTGAYEQYF. The CDR3, as DNA: TGTGCCAGCTGGGGGACAGGAGCCTACGAGCAGTACTTC. The chain links TRBV28 to TRBJ2-7, with TRBD1 matching 8 bases. V was pared by 8 bases and J by 2 bases, with 5 bases of the junction left unmatched. Germline V gene data show CDR1 as MDHEN and CDR2 as SYDVKM. This CDR3 is 13 amino acids long.

The V and J genes are TRBV6-5 and TRBJ1-6; possible D gene TRBD1, 5 bases. The CDR3 spans 16 residues. Trimming cost V 2 bases and J 8 bases, with 16 bases left between them. CDR1 is MNHEY, CDR2 SVGAGI, per germline. The DNA of the CDR3 is TGTGCCAGCAGTTACAGTAGAGGAGGGGTATATTCACCCCTCCACTTT. Translated: CASSYSRGGVYSPLHF.

The chain uses TRBV7-3 and TRBJ2-1, with D maybe TRBD1 (6 bases). This CDR3 contains 15 residues. From germline, CDR1 is SGHTA and CDR2 FQGTGA. V was pared by 1 base and J by 8 bases, with 15 bases between. CDR3 in amino acids: CASSLSGRGGDEQFF. The CDR3 DNA follows: TGTGCCAGCAGCTTAAGTGGCAGGGGCGGCGATGAGCAGTTCTTC.

The chain uses TRBV6-5 and TRBJ2-2, with D perhaps TRBD1 (6 bases). The CDR3 is 12 residues long. CDR1 and CDR2 from the germline V gene are MNHEY and SVGAGI. Trimming pared 6 bases from V and 6 bases from J, leaving 8 bases between. DNA for the CDR3: TGTGCCAGCAGACAGGGCCCCGGGGAGCTGTTTTTT. Protein: CASRQGPGELFF.

The gene calls are TRBV7-8 and TRBJ2-7; D may match TRBD1 or TRBD2 (5 bases each). The CDR3 spans 13 residues. Trimming took off 0 bases at V and 6 bases at J, with 9 bases between the two ends. The germline V gene encodes CDR1 SGHVS and CDR2 FQNEAQ. The CDR3 spells CASSLAGDGEQYF. The DNA for the CDR3 is TGTGCCAGCAGCTTAGCGGGGGACGGCGAGCAGTACTTC.

The chain has TRBV9 and TRBJ2-2; no reliable D call. The length of the CDR3 is 16 residues. The germline V gene encodes CDR1 SGDLS and CDR2 YYNGEE. V shed 0 bases and J shed 7 bases, with 16 bases lying between them. The CDR3 DNA sequence: TGTGCCAGCAGCGTAGCCCCCCGTAATTGGGTCGGGGAGCTGTTTTTT. Its protein is CASSVAPRNWVGELFF.

The chain uses TRBV7-3 and TRBJ1-3; 8 nucleotides line up with TRBD1. CDR1 and CDR2 (germline): SGHTA, FQGTGA. CDR3 length: 15 residues. J lost 2 bases, V lost 5 bases, and 5 bases had no gene match. CDR3 sequence reads: CASSLSGGAGNTIYF. The CDR3 DNA is TGTGCCAGCAGCCTTTCAGGGGGCGCTGGAAACACCATATATTTT.

The J gene is TRBJ1-2, the V gene TRBV18; possibly TRBD1 for D (5 bases). The V gene's germline CDR1 is KGHSH and CDR2 LQKENI. The CDR3 runs 14 residues. V was shortened by 0 bases and J by 4 bases, with 9 bases between the two germline ends. This CDR3 is CASSPPGAFYGYTF. CDR3 nucleotides: TGTGCCAGCTCACCACCCGGGGCGTTCTATGGCTACACCTTC.

CDR3 in amino acids: CASSFGDGNEQFF. The CDR3 DNA reads as TGTGCCAGCAGCTTCGGGGACGGCAATGAGCAGTTCTTC. The J gene is TRBJ2-1, the V gene TRBV11-3, with D perhaps matching TRBD1 or TRBD2 (5 bases each). There are 13 residues in the CDR3. V lost 3 bases to trimming and J lost 6 bases, with 9 bases between them. Germline V gene lookup returns CDR1 SGHNT and CDR2 YENEEA.

The V and J genes are TRBV10-2 and TRBJ1-1; D not resolved. Germline CDR1 is WSHSY and CDR2 is SAAADI. This CDR3 spans 14 amino acids. Trimming pared 4 bases from V and 0 bases from J, leaving 9 bases between. Here the CDR3 reads CASSGNRVNTEAFF. CDR3 nucleotide sequence: TGCGCCAGCAGTGGAAACCGTGTGAACACTGAAGCTTTCTTT.

The V gene is TRBV28, the J gene TRBJ1-2; perhaps TRBD1 as D (6 bases). Trimming left V 8 bases short and J 7 bases short, with 20 bases between. This CDR3 region has 14 residues. Germline V lookup: CDR1 MDHEN, CDR2 SYDVKM. In DNA, the CDR3 is TGTGCCAGCCTCCTTGGGAGACAGGCTGGTGGCTACACCTTC. This sequence encodes CASLLGRQAGGYTF.